This T cell receptor beta chain was found in a study of T cells after posttransplantation cyclophosphamide. The related graft donor's blood sample was taken on the day of bone marrow donation. Generated by immunoSEQ multiplex PCR, the TCRdb table keeps only in-frame clones and is missing some. This sample has 30,000 to 35,000 clones, each found more than once. This clone was seen repeatedly, ten times or more. Its antigen is unknown. General observations from the study: Blood and skin or GI T cell repertoires showed limited TRB overlap. Recipient CMV seropositivity and CMV reactivation strongly tracked TRB clonality. Later blood repertoires were often dominated by clones from the donor CD8+ memory compartment.

Germline V gene data show CDR1 as SGHAT and CDR2 as FQNNGV. V lost 5 bases, J lost 6 bases, and 4 bases stayed unmatched. This CDR3 spans 13 amino acids. This chain links TRBV11-2 with TRBJ1-2; TRBD1 agrees at 9 bases. Material for sequencing was PBMCs. The sequence was collected from a woman between 50 and 59 years old in good health and a related stem cell transplant donor. The CDR3 protein is CASSLWTGDGYTF. CDR3 DNA: TGTGCCAGCAGCCTATGGACAGGGGATGGCTACACCTTC.